This T cell receptor beta chain was recorded in a study of blood T cell repertoires in COVID-19. Assay used: immunoSEQ multiplex PCR; TCRdb lists only in-frame clones, some missing. There are under 300,000 clones in the sample; roughly 88% occur only once, and 2% to 2.5% lies in the top ten. Per the germline V gene, CDR1 is LNHNV and CDR2 is YYDKDF (reference sequence). The CDR3 loop spans 14 amino acids. V lost 0 bases, J lost 3 bases, and 8 bases lay in between. This clone was counted a single time. The chain couples TRBV15 to TRBJ1-2; perhaps TRBD1 as D (5 bases). The clonotype originates from a woman between 40 and 55 years old with acute COVID-19. Sequencing was performed on PBMCs or T cells enriched from blood (not recorded which). Here the CDR3 DNA reads TGTGCCACCAGCAGAGATCAACAGGACTATGGCTACACCTTC. Translation: CATSRDQQDYGYTF.